This T cell receptor (beta chain) was retrieved from a study of CD8+ T cells in alopecia areata. Study-wide context: Oral tofacitinib (5 to 10 mg twice daily) was administered to treated patients. Findings and caveats of the study: In lesional scalp, particularly from alopecia totalis/universalis, clonality was higher than in normal scalp.

The CDR3 is made up of 14 amino acids. Germline V gene lookup returns CDR1 SQVTM and CDR2 ANQGSEA. Trimming at V came to 6 bases and at J to 1 base, leaving 7 bases not matched to a gene. Sorting of CD4+ and CD8+ T cells was performed on PBMCs. Only a few counts were recorded for this clone. What it recognizes is unknown. Sequencing relied on a cDNA template that was reverse transcribed from extracted RNA. The protocol was immunoSEQ multiplex PCR, while the TCRdb copy is restricted to in-frame clones and leaves out a portion. The sample records over 150,000 clones, 63% being singletons. This clonotype was obtained from a human donor with alopecia areata. The material was CD4+ T cells sorted from blood, obtained at week 0. The chain recombines TRBV29-1 with TRBJ2-5; TRBD1 agrees at 8 bases. The chain's CDR3 is CSVSHTGGQETQYF. For the CDR3, the DNA is TGCAGCGTCTCACATACAGGGGGCCAAGAGACCCAGTACTTC.